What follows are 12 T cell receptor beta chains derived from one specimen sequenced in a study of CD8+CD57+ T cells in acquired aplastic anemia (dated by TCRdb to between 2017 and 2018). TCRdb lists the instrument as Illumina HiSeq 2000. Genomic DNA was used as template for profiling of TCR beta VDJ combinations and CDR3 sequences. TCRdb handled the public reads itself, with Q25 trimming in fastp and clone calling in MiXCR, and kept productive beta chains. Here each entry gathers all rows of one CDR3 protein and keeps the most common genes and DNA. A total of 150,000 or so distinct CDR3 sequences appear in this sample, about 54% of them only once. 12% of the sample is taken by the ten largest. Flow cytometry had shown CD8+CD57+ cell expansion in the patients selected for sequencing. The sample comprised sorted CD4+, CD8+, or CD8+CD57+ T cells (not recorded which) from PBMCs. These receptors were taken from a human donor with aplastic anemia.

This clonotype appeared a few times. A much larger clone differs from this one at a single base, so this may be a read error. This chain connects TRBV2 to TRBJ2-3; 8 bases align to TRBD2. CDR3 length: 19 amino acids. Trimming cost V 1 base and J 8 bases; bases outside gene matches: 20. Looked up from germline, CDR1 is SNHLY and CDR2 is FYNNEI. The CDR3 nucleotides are TGTGCCAGCAGTGAAGAGGCGGCTGGCGGGGGGAGCAGGAGAGGTACGCAGTATTTT. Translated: CASSEEAAGGGSRRGTQYF.

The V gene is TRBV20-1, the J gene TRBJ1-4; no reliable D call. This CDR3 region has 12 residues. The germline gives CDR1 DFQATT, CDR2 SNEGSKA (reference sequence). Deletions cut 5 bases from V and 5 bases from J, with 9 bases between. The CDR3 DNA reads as TGCAGTGCTGAGAAATTCAATGAAAAACTGTTTTTT. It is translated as CSAEKFNEKLFF.

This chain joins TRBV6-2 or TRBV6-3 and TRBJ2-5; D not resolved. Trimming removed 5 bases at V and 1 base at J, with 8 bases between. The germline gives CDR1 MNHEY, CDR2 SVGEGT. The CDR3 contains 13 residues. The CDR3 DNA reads TGTGCCAGCAGTAACGACTCCCAAGAGACCCAGTACTTC. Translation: CASSNDSQETQYF.

The CDR3 DNA sequence: TGCAGCGTGGGTCCGGGACTCCCGACGGCCTACAATGAGCAGTTCTTC. This translates into CSVGPGLPTAYNEQFF. The chain is built from TRBV29-1 and TRBJ2-1; weak D call: TRBD2 (6 bases). Trimming took 6 bases from V and 2 from J, leaving 20 bases between them. The CDR3 is 16 residues long. The germline V gene has CDR1 SQVTM and CDR2 ANQGSEA.

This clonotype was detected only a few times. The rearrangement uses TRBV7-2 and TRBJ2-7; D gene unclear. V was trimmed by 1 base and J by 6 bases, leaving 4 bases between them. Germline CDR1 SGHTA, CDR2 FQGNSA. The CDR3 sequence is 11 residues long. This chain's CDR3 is CASSLDGEQYF. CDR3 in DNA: TGTGCCAGCAGCTTAGATGGCGAGCAGTACTTC.

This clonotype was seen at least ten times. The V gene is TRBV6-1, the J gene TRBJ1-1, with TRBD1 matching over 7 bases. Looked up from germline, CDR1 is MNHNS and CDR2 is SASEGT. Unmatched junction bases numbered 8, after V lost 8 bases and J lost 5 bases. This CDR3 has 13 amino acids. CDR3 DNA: TGTGCCAGCCCTGCAGGGGGAGGGACTGAAGCTTTCTTT. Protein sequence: CASPAGGGTEAFF.

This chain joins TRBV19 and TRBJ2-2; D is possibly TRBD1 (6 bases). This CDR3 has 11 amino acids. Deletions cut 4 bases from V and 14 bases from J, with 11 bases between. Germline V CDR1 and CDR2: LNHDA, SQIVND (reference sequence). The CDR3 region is CASSKRQVLFF. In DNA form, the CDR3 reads TGTGCCAGTAGTAAAAGACAGGTACTGTTTTTT. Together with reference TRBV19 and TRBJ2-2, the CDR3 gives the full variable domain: DGGITQSPKYLFRKEGQNVTLSCEQNLNHDAMYWYRQDPGQGLRLIYYSQIVNDFQKGDIAEGYSVSREKKESFPLTVTSAQKNPTAFYLCASSKRQVLFFGEGSRLTVL.

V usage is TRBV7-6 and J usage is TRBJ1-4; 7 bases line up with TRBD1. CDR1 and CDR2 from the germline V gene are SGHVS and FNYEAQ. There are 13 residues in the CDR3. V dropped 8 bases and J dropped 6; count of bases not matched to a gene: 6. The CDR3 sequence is CASQTGPYEKLFF. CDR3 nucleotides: TGTGCCAGCCAGACAGGGCCCTATGAAAAACTGTTTTTT.

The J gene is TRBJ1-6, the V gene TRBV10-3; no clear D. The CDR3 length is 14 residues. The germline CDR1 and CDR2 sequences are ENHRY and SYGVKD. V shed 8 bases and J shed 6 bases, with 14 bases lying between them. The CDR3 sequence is CAIGQATLNSPLHF. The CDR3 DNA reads TGTGCCATCGGGCAGGCAACACTTAATTCACCCCTCCACTTT.

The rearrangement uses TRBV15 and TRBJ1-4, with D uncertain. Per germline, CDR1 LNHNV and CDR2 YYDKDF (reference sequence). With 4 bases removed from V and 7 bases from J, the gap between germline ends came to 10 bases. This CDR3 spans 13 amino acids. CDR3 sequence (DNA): TGTGCCACCAGCACAGATAACAGTGAAAAACTGTTTTTT. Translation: CATSTDNSEKLFF. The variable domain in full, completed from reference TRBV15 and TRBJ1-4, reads DAMVIQNPRYQVTQFGKPVTLSCSQTLNHNVMYWYQQKSSQAPKLLFHYYDKDFNNEADTPDNFQSRRPNTSFCFLDIRSPGLGDTAMYLCATSTDNSEKLFFGSGTQLSVL.

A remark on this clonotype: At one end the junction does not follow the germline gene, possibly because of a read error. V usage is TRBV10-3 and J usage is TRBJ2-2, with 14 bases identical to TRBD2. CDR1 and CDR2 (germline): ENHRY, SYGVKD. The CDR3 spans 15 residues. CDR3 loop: CASSETSGGAGELFF. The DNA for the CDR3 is TGTGCCAGCAGTGAGACTAGCGGGGGGGCCGGGGAGCTGTTTTTT.

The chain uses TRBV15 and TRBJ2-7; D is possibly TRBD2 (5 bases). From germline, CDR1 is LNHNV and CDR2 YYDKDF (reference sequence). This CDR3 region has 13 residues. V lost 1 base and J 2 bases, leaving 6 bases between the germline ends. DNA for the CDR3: TGTGCCACCAGCAGAGTCGGGACCTACGAGCAGTACTTC. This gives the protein CATSRVGTYEQYF. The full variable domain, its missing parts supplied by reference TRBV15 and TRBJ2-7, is DAMVIQNPRYQVTQFGKPVTLSCSQTLNHNVMYWYQQKSSQAPKLLFHYYDKDFNNEADTPDNFQSRRPNTSFCFLDIRSPGLGDTAMYLCATSRVGTYEQYFGPGTRLTVT.